The next 14 T cell receptor beta chains were all read from a single sample in a study of T cell clonotyping in hematopoietic cell transplantation. The method was immunoSEQ multiplex PCR; TCRdb's version includes in-frame clones alone and lacks a portion of them. Among 10,000 to 15,000 clones listed, over 85% were seen once. This material consisted of PBMCs, taken 100 days after allogeneic stem cell transplant. The source of these receptors is a female patient between 50 and 60 years old who had an allogeneic stem cell transplant from an unrelated donor, so the T cells may come from the graft donor. Some clones in this sample may be carry-over from other donors' samples.

In its sample, this clone was seen a few times. This chain connects TRBV6-5 to TRBJ1-3; D not certain. The germline V and J ends were trimmed by 6 bases and 0 bases, with 9 bases remaining between them. CDR3 size: 14 residues. Germline-derived CDR1 and CDR2 are MNHEY and SVGAGI. CDR3 nucleotide sequence: TGTGCCAGCAGCCATGTCAACTCTGGAAACACCATATATTTT. Its translation: CASSHVNSGNTIYF.

This clone was observed a single time. V is TRBV4-1 and J is TRBJ1-1; D is undetermined. Trimming took 4 bases from V and 3 from J, leaving 18 bases between them. CDR3 length: 16 amino acids. Germline assignment: CDR1 MGHRA and CDR2 YSYEKL. In DNA, the CDR3 is TGCGCCAGCAGCCGTTGGGGAGGTGGAGGAGACACTGAAGCTTTCTTT. Its protein product is CASSRWGGGGDTEAFF.

The chain couples TRBV5-1 to TRBJ2-3, with 9 bases aligning to TRBD2. CDR3 length: 17 residues. Germline lookup yields CDR1 SGHRS and CDR2 YFSETQ. With V trimmed by 1 base and J by 4 bases, 10 bases remained unmatched. The CDR3 bases are TGCGCCAGCAGCTTGAGTATTCTGCGGGAGGGGGCAGATACGCAGTATTTT. This encodes CASSLSILREGADTQYF.

J is TRBJ1-2 and V is TRBV4-2; D is possibly TRBD1 (5 bases). Per germline, CDR1 LGHNA and CDR2 YNFKEQ. This CDR3 has 17 amino acids. V was clipped by 3 bases and J by 0 bases, with 17 bases between them. The CDR3 sequence: CASSQRVLTEANYGYTF. Here the CDR3 DNA reads TGTGCCAGCAGCCAGAGAGTATTGACAGAAGCTAACTATGGCTACACCTTC.

The chain couples TRBV19 to TRBJ1-4; perhaps TRBD1 as D (5 bases). From germline, CDR1 is LNHDA and CDR2 SQIVND (reference sequence). V was trimmed by 7 bases and J by 4 bases, leaving 13 bases between them. CDR3 length equals 14 residues. The CDR3 DNA reads TGTGCCAGTACCCCGGGGCTAGGTAATGAAAAACTGTTTTTT. It yields the protein CASTPGLGNEKLFF.

This chain connects TRBV19 to TRBJ2-2, with D possibly being TRBD1 or TRBD2 (5 bases each). V was shortened by 8 bases and J by 0 bases, with 16 bases between the two germline ends. Germline values: CDR1 LNHDA, CDR2 SQIVND (reference sequence). The CDR3 runs to 16 residues. The CDR3 coding sequence is TGTGCCAGTTACCACCGGGACGGCGCGAACACCGGGGAGCTGTTTTTT. Its translation: CASYHRDGANTGELFF. Full variable domain (outside the CDR3, taken from reference TRBV19 and TRBJ2-2): DGGITQSPKYLFRKEGQNVTLSCEQNLNHDAMYWYRQDPGQGLRLIYYSQIVNDFQKGDIAEGYSVSREKKESFPLTVTSAQKNPTAFYLCASYHRDGANTGELFFGEGSRLTVL.

The chain uses TRBV11-1 and TRBJ1-6, with 9 bases aligning to TRBD1. CDR1 is SGHAT, CDR2 FQDESV, per germline (reference sequence). Trimming took 5 bases from V and 7 from J; bases not matched to a gene: 3. This CDR3 comprises 14 residues. CDR3 coding DNA: TGTGCCAGCAGCCGGGGGACAGGGAATTCACCCCTCCACTTT. It codes for CASSRGTGNSPLHF.

This clone was picked up one time. V and J are TRBV4-1 and TRBJ1-2; 12 nucleotides align to TRBD1. Germline assignment: CDR1 MGHRA and CDR2 YSYEKL. This CDR3 contains 17 residues. V shed 0 bases, J shed 7 bases, and the junction held 9 bases outside the gene matches. This CDR3 reads CASSQDMGTGGAGGYTF. The CDR3 nucleotides read TGCGCCAGCAGCCAAGATATGGGGACAGGGGGCGCGGGTGGCTACACCTTC.

The chain uses TRBV20-1 and TRBJ1-1; D call uncertain. V lost 0 bases, J lost 11 bases, and 10 bases lay in between. Germline V CDR1 and CDR2: DFQATT, SNEGSKA (reference sequence). The CDR3 is made up of 11 amino acids. CDR3 in DNA: TGCAGTGCTAGAGACCGAGTAGGGGCTTTCTTT. As protein: CSARDRVGAFF.

The rearrangement uses TRBV4-1 and TRBJ1-4, with D unclear. With 10 bases removed from V and 3 bases from J, the gap between germline ends came to 12 bases. The germline CDR1 and CDR2 sequences are MGHRA and YSYEKL. This CDR3 is 13 amino acids long. The CDR3 reads CATSFRSNEKLFF. CDR3 nucleotide sequence: TGCGCCACCTCGTTCAGGTCTAATGAAAAACTGTTTTTT.

The J gene is TRBJ1-2, the V gene TRBV30; 10 positions match TRBD1. V gave up 4 bases and J gave up 4 bases; unmatched junction bases: 6. Germline CDR1 and CDR2: GTSNPN and SVGIG (reference sequence). This CDR3 contains 14 residues. The CDR3 DNA reads as TGTGCCTGGAAACCCGGGACAGGGGCCTATGGCTACACCTTC. It codes for CAWKPGTGAYGYTF.

This chain joins TRBV28 and TRBJ2-2, with TRBD2 matching over 13 bases. Germline V gene lookup returns CDR1 MDHEN and CDR2 SYDVKM. J lost 1 base, V lost 4 bases, and 9 bases had no gene match. This CDR3 spans 19 amino acids. CDR3 sequence reads: CASSSLTSGGAWNTGELFF. Written as DNA, the CDR3 is TGTGCCAGCAGTTCACTTACTAGCGGGGGGGCCTGGAACACCGGGGAGCTGTTTTTT.

This clone was seen more than once but under ten times. Other DNA sequences in the same sample also yield this CDR3. The chain is built from TRBV7-9 and TRBJ1-6; the match to TRBD1 covers 7 bases. Per the germline V gene, CDR1 is SEHNR and CDR2 is FQNEAQ (reference sequence). The V and J ends lost 1 base and 4 bases, in that order; junction bases with no gene match: 4. CDR3 length: 16 amino acids. In nucleotides, the CDR3 is TGTGCCAGCAGCTTAGGACAGGGATTTTATAATTCACCCCTCCACTTT. Translation gives CASSLGQGFYNSPLHF.

This sequence joins TRBV5-6 and TRBJ2-7; perhaps D is TRBD1 or TRBD2 (5 bases each). Deletions cut 0 bases from V and 6 bases from J, with 7 bases between. This CDR3 contains 12 residues. CDR1 and CDR2 (germline): SGHDT, YYEEEE. DNA for the CDR3: TGTGCCAGCAGCTTGGGGGGGTTCGAGCAGTACTTC. Translation gives CASSLGGFEQYF.